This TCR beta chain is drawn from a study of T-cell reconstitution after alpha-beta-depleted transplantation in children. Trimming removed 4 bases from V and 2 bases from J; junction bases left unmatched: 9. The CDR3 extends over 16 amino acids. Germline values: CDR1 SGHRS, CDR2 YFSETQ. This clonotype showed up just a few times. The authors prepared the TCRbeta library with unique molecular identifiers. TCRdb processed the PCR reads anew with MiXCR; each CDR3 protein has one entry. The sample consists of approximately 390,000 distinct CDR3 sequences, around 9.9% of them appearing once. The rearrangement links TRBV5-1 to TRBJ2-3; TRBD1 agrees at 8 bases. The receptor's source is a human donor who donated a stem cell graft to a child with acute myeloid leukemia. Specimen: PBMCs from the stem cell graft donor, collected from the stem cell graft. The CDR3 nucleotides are TGCGCCAGCAGCATAGACCCGACAGGGGTCACAGATACGCAGTATTTT. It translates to CASSIDPTGVTDTQYF.